This TCR beta chain was profiled in a study of shared clonotypes between healthy human individuals. Only one count was recorded for this clone. Its specificity is not known. Clones were read by immunoSEQ multiplex PCR, and TCRdb kept only the in-frame ones, dropping some. The table has about 2,200,000 clones, just over 90% seen once. The ends lost 4 bases at V and 7 bases at J; junction bases unmatched: 14. Germline V gene sequence: CDR1 MNHEY, CDR2 SMNVEV (reference sequence). This CDR3 is 17 amino acids long. Broader study findings: Across a few donors, naive CD4 shared around 5.1%, naive CD8 3.5% to 4%, memory CD4 roughly 2.4%, memory CD8 under 0.5%.

CD45RO-negative CD8 cells positively selected for CCR7 made up the naive population, which excluded terminally differentiated effector memory CD45RA+ cells. Sequenced input: naive CD8+ T cells from PBMCs. The sequence derives from a man aged 18 to 30 in good health. Some clones in this sample may be carry-over from other donors' samples. This chain connects TRBV27 to TRBJ1-5; 9 bases map to TRBD1. DNA for the CDR3: TGTGCCAGCAGTTCCTATGCCGGGACAGGGATCCGGCAGCCCCAGCATTTT. It specifies CASSSYAGTGIRQPQHF.